These 21 T cell receptor beta chains were all obtained from the same sample, sequenced in a study of T cells in tuberculosis. After thawing and overnight rest, PBMC were stained with GMM-loaded CD1B tetramer, viability dye and anti-CD3 for sorting. CD1B tetramers were loaded with Rhodococcus equi-derived C32 glucose monomycolate. Measured with immunoSEQ multiplex PCR; TCRdb has only the in-frame clones, and not every one. The sample carries 70,000 to 95,000 clones, roughly 93% recorded once. The sequenced sample was CD1b-GMM tetramer-negative cells sorted from PBMCs. The origin of the receptors is an adult woman with latent tuberculosis.

This sequence joins TRBV15 and TRBJ2-3; D uncertain. The CDR3 spans 12 residues. CDR1 LNHNV and CDR2 YYDKDF come from the germline V gene (reference sequence). V gave up 1 base and J gave up 6 bases, with 5 bases separating them. This chain's CDR3 is CATSRAGDTQYF. The CDR3, as DNA: TGTGCCACCAGCAGAGCCGGGGATACGCAGTATTTT. Supplemented by reference TRBV15 and TRBJ2-3, the full variable domain reads DAMVIQNPRYQVTQFGKPVTLSCSQTLNHNVMYWYQQKSSQAPKLLFHYYDKDFNNEADTPDNFQSRRPNTSFCFLDIRSPGLGDTAMYLCATSRAGDTQYFGPGTRLTVL.

The chain recombines TRBV6-5 with TRBJ2-7, with 8 bases lining up with TRBD2. There are 15 residues in the CDR3. Germline V gene data show CDR1 as MNHEY and CDR2 as SVGAGI. The V gene end was trimmed by 7 bases and the J gene end by 2 bases; junction bases not matched to a gene: 10. This chain's CDR3 is CASTQVGGATYEQYF. CDR3 nucleotide sequence: TGTGCCAGCACCCAGGTCGGGGGGGCAACCTACGAGCAGTACTTC.

The chain joins TRBV6-6 to TRBJ2-5, with a tentative D call TRBD2 (6 bases). The length of the CDR3 is 14 residues. V shed 2 bases and J shed 7 bases, with 14 bases lying between them. CDR1 is MNHNY, CDR2 SVGAGI, per germline (reference sequence). The CDR3 loop is CASSYRRGSATQYF. The DNA for the CDR3 is TGTGCCAGCAGTTACCGGAGGGGTTCGGCGACCCAGTACTTC.

As for this clone: One junction end does not reproduce the germline sequence, and a read error may be involved. This chain links TRBV4-3 with TRBJ1-4; 12 bases are shared with TRBD1. The CDR3 extends over 16 amino acids. Germline CDR1 reads LGHNA; CDR2 reads YSLEER. CDR3 DNA sequence: TGCGCCAGCAGCCATCCGGGACAGGGGGCTAACGAAAAACTGTTTTTT. It codes for CASSHPGQGANEKLFF.

The rearrangement uses TRBV7-2 and TRBJ1-5; D perhaps matches TRBD1 (6 bases). Trimming stripped 1 base from V and 7 bases from J, with 11 bases between. Germline CDR1 is SGHTA and CDR2 is FQGNSA. This CDR3 is built from 14 residues. Here the CDR3 reads CASSLVWGGQPQHF. The CDR3 DNA sequence: TGTGCCAGCAGCTTAGTTTGGGGGGGCCAGCCCCAGCATTTT. Looking up the rest from reference TRBV7-2 and TRBJ1-5 gives the full variable domain: GAGVSQSPSNKVTEKGKDVELRCDPISGHTALYWYRQSLGQGLEFLIYFQGNSAPDKSGLPSDRFSAERTGGSVSTLTIQRTQQEDSAVYLCASSLVWGGQPQHFGDGTRLSIL.

The chain links TRBV19 to TRBJ2-3; 7 bases are a match to TRBD1. This CDR3 comprises 17 residues. Unmatched junction bases numbered 10, after V lost 2 bases and J lost 2 bases. Germline CDR1 and CDR2: LNHDA and SQIVND (reference sequence). The CDR3 here is CASSIPGTGENTDTQYF. CDR3 DNA: TGTGCCAGTAGTATACCCGGAACAGGGGAAAACACAGATACGCAGTATTTT.

The V and J genes are TRBV27 and TRBJ1-3; 9 bases are shared with TRBD1. The CDR3 is 15 amino acids. V lost 4 bases to trimming and J lost 4 bases; unmatched junction nucleotides: 5. CDR1 is MNHEY, CDR2 SMNVEV, per germline (reference sequence). CDR3: CASSSQGATGNTIYF. The CDR3 coding sequence is TGTGCCAGCAGTTCACAGGGGGCGACCGGAAACACCATATATTTT.

The gene calls are TRBV7-9 and TRBJ1-5; TRBD1 is a possible D gene (6 bases). Trimming left V 0 bases short and J 2 bases short, with 14 bases between. In germline, CDR1 is SEHNR, CDR2 FQNEAQ (reference sequence). The CDR3 has 17 residues. In nucleotides, the CDR3 is TGTGCCAGCAGCTTAGCACCCACTCGGACAGGCAATCAGCCCCAGCATTTT. It specifies CASSLAPTRTGNQPQHF.

V usage is TRBV6-5 and J usage is TRBJ1-1; a possible D gene is TRBD1 (6 bases). The V end was cut by 2 bases, the J end by 1 base, with 14 bases between. CDR1 is MNHEY and CDR2 is SVGAGI in the germline V gene. The CDR3 covers 16 residues. The CDR3 loop reads CASSYRSRTANTEAFF. CDR3 in DNA: TGTGCCAGCAGTTACCGTTCGAGGACAGCGAACACTGAAGCTTTCTTT.

The CDR3 DNA is TGCGCCAGCAGCCAGAGCACGGACAGAAGGCAGCCCCAGCATTTT. It specifies CASSQSTDRRQPQHF. The rearrangement links TRBV4-3 to TRBJ1-5; possibly TRBD1 for D (6 bases). The V end was cut by 3 bases, the J end by 7 bases, with 16 bases between. Germline assignment: CDR1 LGHNA and CDR2 YSLEER. CDR3 length equals 15 residues.

The chain is built from TRBV5-1 and TRBJ2-7; D is possibly TRBD1 (6 bases). CDR1 and CDR2 (germline): SGHRS, YFSETQ. V shed 3 bases and J shed 3 bases, with 13 bases lying between them. The CDR3 has 14 residues. CDR3 protein: CASSSGTPIYEQYF. The CDR3 coding sequence is TGCGCCAGCAGCTCAGGGACACCTATCTACGAGCAGTACTTC.

The gene calls are TRBV19 and TRBJ2-7, with TRBD2 identical over 9 bases. The CDR3 spans 13 residues. V lost 4 bases to trimming and J lost 4 bases; unmatched junction nucleotides: 2. The germline CDR1 and CDR2 sequences are LNHDA and SQIVND (reference sequence). DNA for the CDR3: TGTGCCAGTAGTAGCGGGGGGGCTTACGAGCAGTACTTC. Protein: CASSSGGAYEQYF.

The J gene is TRBJ1-5, the V gene TRBV19; 8 bases are shared with TRBD1. Trimming took 8 bases from V and 6 from J; bases not matched to a gene: 18. The germline V gene encodes CDR1 LNHDA and CDR2 SQIVND (reference sequence). CDR3 length equals 17 residues. CDR3 in amino acids: CASEGWDSDRGGQPQHF. The CDR3 DNA reads as TGTGCCAGTGAAGGGTGGGACTCAGACAGGGGCGGTCAGCCCCAGCATTTT.

This chain joins TRBV28 and TRBJ1-1, with D possibly being TRBD1 (6 bases). This CDR3 comprises 14 residues. V gave up 7 bases and J gave up 1 base, with 13 bases separating them. The germline CDR1 and CDR2 sequences are MDHEN and SYDVKM. CDR3: CASNLRGSNTEAFF. The CDR3 DNA follows: TGTGCCAGCAATCTCAGGGGATCGAACACTGAAGCTTTCTTT. The complete variable domain, with remaining parts taken from reference TRBV28 and TRBJ1-1, reads DVKVTQSSRYLVKRTGEKVFLECVQDMDHENMFWYRQDPGLGLRLIYFSYDVKMKEKGDIPEGYSVSREKKERFSLILESASTNQTSMYLCASNLRGSNTEAFFGQGTRLTVV.

V usage is TRBV9 and J usage is TRBJ2-3, with 7 bases fitting TRBD2. The CDR3 sequence is 15 residues long. Germline V gene lookup returns CDR1 SGDLS and CDR2 YYNGEE. The junction had 3 bases not matched to a gene; V was cut back by 2 bases and J by 0 bases. CDR3: CASSVSSGSTDTQYF. The CDR3 nucleotides are TGTGCCAGCAGCGTGTCTAGCGGCAGCACAGATACGCAGTATTTT.

The chain uses TRBV19 and TRBJ2-5, with 9 nucleotides matching TRBD2. V lost 5 bases to trimming and J lost 5 bases; unmatched junction nucleotides: 6. CDR1 LNHDA and CDR2 SQIVND come from the germline V gene (reference sequence). The CDR3 spans 14 residues. The CDR3 coding sequence is TGTGCCAGTAGTGGCGGGGGGGGTTATGAGACCCAGTACTTC. It is translated as CASSGGGGYETQYF.

The chain has TRBV5-5 and TRBJ1-1; 9 bases match TRBD1. The CDR3 loop spans 16 amino acids. V gave up 4 bases and J gave up 7 bases; unmatched junction bases: 14. Germline V gene sequence: CDR1 SGHKS, CDR2 YYEKEE (reference sequence). The CDR3 sequence is CASSLKPGQGVGEAFF. CDR3 DNA: TGTGCCAGCAGCCTAAAACCGGGACAGGGAGTTGGTGAAGCTTTCTTT.

The genes are TRBV7-8 and TRBJ2-2; D remains ambiguous. Trimming pared 4 bases from V and 0 bases from J, leaving 18 bases between. Germline V gene sequence: CDR1 SGHVS, CDR2 FQNEAQ. CDR3 size: 18 residues. CDR3 sequence: CASSSTRFPFANTGELFF. As DNA, the CDR3 is TGTGCCAGCAGCTCTACCCGCTTTCCGTTCGCGAACACCGGGGAGCTGTTTTTT.

A few counts support this clone. The V and J genes are TRBV10-3 and TRBJ2-7; 7 bases fit TRBD1. V lost 10 bases, J lost 1 base, and 7 bases stayed unmatched. Germline CDR1 reads ENHRY; CDR2 reads SYGVKD. This CDR3 comprises 13 residues. The DNA of the CDR3 is TGTGCCACTCACGGACAGGAATCCTACGAGCAGTACGTC. This encodes CATHGQESYEQYV.

The V call is TRBV9, the J call TRBJ2-2, with 9 bases lining up with TRBD1. Germline V gene data show CDR1 as SGDLS and CDR2 as YYNGEE. There are 15 residues in the CDR3. V dropped 4 bases and J dropped 6; count of bases not matched to a gene: 7. The CDR3 DNA sequence: TGTGCCAGCAGCCCCGGACAGGGGCGCGCCGGGGAGCTGTTTTTT. Translating gives CASSPGQGRAGELFF. Full variable domain (rest looked up from reference TRBV9 and TRBJ2-2): DSGVTQTPKHLITATGQRVTLRCSPRSGDLSVYWYQQSLDQGLQFLIQYYNGEERAKGNILERFSAQQFPDLHSELNLSSLELGDSALYFCASSPGQGRAGELFFGEGSRLTVL.

J is TRBJ1-2 and V is TRBV7-2, with D perhaps TRBD1 (6 bases). Germline V lookup: CDR1 SGHTA, CDR2 FQGNSA. The V and J ends lost 0 bases and 7 bases respectively, with 9 bases between them. This CDR3 is built from 13 residues. CDR3: CASSLAGGSGYTF. CDR3 sequence (DNA): TGTGCCAGCAGCTTAGCAGGGGGTTCTGGCTACACCTTC.